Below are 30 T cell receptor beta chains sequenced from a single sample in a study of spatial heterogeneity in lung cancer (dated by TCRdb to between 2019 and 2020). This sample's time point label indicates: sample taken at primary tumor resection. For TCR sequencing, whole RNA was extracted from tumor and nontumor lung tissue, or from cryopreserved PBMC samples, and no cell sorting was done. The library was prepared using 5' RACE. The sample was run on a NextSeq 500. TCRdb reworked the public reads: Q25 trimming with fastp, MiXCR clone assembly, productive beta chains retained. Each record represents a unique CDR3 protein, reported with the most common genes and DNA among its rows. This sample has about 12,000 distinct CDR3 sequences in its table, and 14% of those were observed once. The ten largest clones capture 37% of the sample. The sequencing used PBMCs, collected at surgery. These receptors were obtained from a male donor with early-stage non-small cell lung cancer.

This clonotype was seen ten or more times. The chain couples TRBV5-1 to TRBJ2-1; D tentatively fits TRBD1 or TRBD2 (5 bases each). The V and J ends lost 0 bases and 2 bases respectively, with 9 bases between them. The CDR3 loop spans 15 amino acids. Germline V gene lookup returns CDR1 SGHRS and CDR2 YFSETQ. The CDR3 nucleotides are TGCGCCAGCAGCTTGGGGGGGTCGACCTACAATGAGCAGTTCTTC. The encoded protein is CASSLGGSTYNEQFF.

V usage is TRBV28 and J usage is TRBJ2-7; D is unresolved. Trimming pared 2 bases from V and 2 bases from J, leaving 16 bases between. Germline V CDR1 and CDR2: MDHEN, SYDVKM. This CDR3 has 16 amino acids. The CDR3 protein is CASSLGEVYRPYEQYF. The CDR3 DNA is TGTGCCAGCAGTTTAGGGGAAGTATACCGTCCCTACGAGCAGTACTTC.

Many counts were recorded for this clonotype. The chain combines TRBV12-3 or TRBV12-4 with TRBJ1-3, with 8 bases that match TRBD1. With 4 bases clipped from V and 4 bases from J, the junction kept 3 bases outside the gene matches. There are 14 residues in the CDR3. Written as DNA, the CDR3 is TGTGCCAGCAGTTCGACAGGGGAAGGAAACACCATATATTTT. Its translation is CASSSTGEGNTIYF.

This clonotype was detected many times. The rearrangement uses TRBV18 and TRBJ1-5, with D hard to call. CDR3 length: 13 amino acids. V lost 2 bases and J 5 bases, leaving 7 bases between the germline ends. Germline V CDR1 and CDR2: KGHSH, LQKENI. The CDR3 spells CASSPIRDQPQHF. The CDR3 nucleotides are TGTGCCAGCTCACCAATCCGGGATCAGCCCCAGCATTTT.

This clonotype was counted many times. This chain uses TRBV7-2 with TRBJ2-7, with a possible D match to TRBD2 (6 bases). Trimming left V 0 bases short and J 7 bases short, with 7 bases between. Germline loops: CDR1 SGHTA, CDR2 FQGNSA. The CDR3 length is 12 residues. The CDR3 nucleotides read TGTGCCAGCAGCTTAGCAGGGAGGGAGCAGTACTTC. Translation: CASSLAGREQYF.

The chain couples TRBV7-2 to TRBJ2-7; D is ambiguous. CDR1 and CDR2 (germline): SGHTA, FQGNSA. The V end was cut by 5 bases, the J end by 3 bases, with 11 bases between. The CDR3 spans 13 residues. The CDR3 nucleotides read TGTGCCAGCAGCCCCCATTTGAGCTACGAGCAGTACTTC. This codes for CASSPHLSYEQYF. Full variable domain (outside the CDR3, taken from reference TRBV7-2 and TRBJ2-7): GAGVSQSPSNKVTEKGKDVELRCDPISGHTALYWYRQSLGQGLEFLIYFQGNSAPDKSGLPSDRFSAERTGGSVSTLTIQRTQQEDSAVYLCASSPHLSYEQYFGPGTRLTVT.

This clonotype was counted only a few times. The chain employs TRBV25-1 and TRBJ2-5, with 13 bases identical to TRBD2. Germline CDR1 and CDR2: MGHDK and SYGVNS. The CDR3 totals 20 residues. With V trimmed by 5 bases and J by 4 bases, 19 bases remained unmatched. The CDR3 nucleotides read TGTGCCAGCAGTCCGATCGGACTAGCGGGGGTAAGAGGTGGGCGAGAGACCCAGTACTTC. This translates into CASSPIGLAGVRGGRETQYF.

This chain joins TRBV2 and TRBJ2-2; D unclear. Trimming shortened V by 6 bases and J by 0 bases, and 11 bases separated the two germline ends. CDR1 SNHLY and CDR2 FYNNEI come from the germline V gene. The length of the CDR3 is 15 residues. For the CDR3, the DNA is TGTGCCAGCAGCGAACCGGGTACGAACACCGGGGAGCTGTTTTTT. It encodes CASSEPGTNTGELFF.

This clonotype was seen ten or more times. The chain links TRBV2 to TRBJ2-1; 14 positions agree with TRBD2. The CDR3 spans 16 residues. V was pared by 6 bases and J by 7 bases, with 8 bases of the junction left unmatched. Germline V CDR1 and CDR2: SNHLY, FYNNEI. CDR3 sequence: CASRGTSGGVPNEQFF. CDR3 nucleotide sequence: TGTGCCAGCAGGGGGACTAGCGGGGGAGTGCCGAATGAGCAGTTCTTC.

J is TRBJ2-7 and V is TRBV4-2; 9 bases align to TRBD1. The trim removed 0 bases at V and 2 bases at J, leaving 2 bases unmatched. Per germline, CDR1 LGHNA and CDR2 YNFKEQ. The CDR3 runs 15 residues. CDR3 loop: CASSQEGQGPYEQYF. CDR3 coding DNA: TGTGCCAGCAGCCAAGAGGGACAGGGACCCTACGAGCAGTACTTC.

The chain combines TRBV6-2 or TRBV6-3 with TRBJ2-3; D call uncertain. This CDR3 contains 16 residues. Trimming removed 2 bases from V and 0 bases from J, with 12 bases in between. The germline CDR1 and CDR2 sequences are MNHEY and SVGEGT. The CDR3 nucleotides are TGTGCCAGCAGTTACGATGACTCAACTAGCACAGATACGCAGTATTTT. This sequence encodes CASSYDDSTSTDTQYF.

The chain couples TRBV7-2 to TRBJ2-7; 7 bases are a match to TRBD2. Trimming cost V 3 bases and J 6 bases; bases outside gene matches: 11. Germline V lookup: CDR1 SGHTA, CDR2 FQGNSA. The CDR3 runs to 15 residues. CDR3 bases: TGTGCCAGCAGCTTGCCCGGGACTACCCGCCTCGAGCAGTACTTC. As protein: CASSLPGTTRLEQYF.

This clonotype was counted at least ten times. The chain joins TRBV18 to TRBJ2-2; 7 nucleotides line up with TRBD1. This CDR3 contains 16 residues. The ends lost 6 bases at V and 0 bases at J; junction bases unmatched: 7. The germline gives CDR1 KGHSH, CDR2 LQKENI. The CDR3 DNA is TGTGCCAGCTCCAACCGGGACAGAACGAACACCGGGGAGCTGTTTTTT. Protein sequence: CASSNRDRTNTGELFF.

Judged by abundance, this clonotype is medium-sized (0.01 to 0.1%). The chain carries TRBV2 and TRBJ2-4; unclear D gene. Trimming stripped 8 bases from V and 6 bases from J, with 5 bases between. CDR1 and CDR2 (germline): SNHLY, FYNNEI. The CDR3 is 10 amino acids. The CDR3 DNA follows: TGTGCCAGCGGTGGAAACATTCAGTACTTC. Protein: CASGGNIQYF.

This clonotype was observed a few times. The CDR3 nucleotides read TGTGCCAGCAGCTTTCAGGGGGCAGGGTCCTACGAGCAGTACTTC. This translates into CASSFQGAGSYEQYF. The genes are TRBV5-6 and TRBJ2-7; 8 positions agree with TRBD1. The CDR3 is made up of 15 amino acids. CDR1 and CDR2 (germline): SGHDT, YYEEEE. V was pared by 2 bases and J by 1 base, with 5 bases of the junction left unmatched.

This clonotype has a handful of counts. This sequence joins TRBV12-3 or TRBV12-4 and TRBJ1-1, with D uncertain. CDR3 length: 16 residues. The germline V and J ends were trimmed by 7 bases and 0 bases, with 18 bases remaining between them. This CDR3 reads CASTPRALNMNTEAFF. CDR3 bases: TGTGCCAGCACCCCGCGGGCGCTTAACATGAACACTGAAGCTTTCTTT.

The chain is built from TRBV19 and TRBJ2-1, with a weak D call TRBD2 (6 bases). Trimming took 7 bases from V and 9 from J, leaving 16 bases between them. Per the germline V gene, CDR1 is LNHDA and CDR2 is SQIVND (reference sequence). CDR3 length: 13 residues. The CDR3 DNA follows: TGTGCCAGTAATCGGGACTCGGAAGTTGAGCAGTTCTTC. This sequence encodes CASNRDSEVEQFF.

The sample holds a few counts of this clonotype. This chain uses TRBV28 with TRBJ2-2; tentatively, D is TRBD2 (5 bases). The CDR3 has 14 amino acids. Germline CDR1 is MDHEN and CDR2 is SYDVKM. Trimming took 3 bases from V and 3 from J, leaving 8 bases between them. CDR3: CASSLPEDTGELFF. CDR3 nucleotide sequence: TGTGCCAGCAGTTTGCCGGAGGACACCGGGGAGCTGTTTTTT. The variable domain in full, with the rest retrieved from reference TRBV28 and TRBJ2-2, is DVKVTQSSRYLVKRTGEKVFLECVQDMDHENMFWYRQDPGLGLRLIYFSYDVKMKEKGDIPEGYSVSREKKERFSLILESASTNQTSMYLCASSLPEDTGELFFGEGSRLTVL.

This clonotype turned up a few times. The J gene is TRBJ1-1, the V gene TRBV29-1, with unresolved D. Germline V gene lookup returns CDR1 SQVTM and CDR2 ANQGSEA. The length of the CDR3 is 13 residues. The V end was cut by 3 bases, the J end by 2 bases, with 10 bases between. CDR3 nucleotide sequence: TGCAGCGTTGACCTTATGAGAAACACTGAAGCTTTCTTT. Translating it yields CSVDLMRNTEAFF.

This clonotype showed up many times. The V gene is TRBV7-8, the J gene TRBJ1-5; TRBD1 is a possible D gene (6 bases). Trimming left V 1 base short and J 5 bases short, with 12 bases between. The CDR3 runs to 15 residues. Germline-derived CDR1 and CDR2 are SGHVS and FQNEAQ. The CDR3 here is CASSLETGGDQPQHF. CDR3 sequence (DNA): TGTGCCAGCAGCTTAGAGACAGGCGGGGATCAGCCCCAGCATTTT.

The CDR3 region has the DNA TGTGCCAGCAGTAATCGGGACGCCCCATTCCCAGATACGCAGTATTTT. Translation gives CASSNRDAPFPDTQYF. The chain carries TRBV2 and TRBJ2-3; D may correspond to TRBD1 or TRBD2 (5 bases each). CDR3 size: 16 residues. CDR1 and CDR2 (germline): SNHLY, FYNNEI. Trimming shortened V by 5 bases and J by 4 bases, and 19 bases separated the two germline ends.

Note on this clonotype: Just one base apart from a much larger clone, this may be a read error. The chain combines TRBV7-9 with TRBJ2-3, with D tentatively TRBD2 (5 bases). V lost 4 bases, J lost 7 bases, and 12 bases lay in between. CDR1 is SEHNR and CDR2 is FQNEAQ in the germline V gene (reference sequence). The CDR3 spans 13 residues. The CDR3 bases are TGTGCCAGCAGCTCCGGGGTTATGAATACGCAGTATTTT. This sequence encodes CASSSGVMNTQYF.

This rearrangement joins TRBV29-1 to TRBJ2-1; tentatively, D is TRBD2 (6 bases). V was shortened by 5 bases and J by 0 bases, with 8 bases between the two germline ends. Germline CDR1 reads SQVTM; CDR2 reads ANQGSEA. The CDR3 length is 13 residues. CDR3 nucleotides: TGCAGCGTTCGGGGGTACTCCTACAATGAGCAGTTCTTC. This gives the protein CSVRGYSYNEQFF.

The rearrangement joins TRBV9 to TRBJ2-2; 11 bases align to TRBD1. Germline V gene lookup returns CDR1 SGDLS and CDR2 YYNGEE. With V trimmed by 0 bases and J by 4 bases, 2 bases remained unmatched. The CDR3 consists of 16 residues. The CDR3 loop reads CASSVVDRGPTGELFF. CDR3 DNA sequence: TGTGCCAGCAGCGTAGTGGACAGGGGGCCCACCGGGGAGCTGTTTTTT. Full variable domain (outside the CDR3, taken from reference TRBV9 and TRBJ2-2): DSGVTQTPKHLITATGQRVTLRCSPRSGDLSVYWYQQSLDQGLQFLIQYYNGEERAKGNILERFSAQQFPDLHSELNLSSLELGDSALYFCASSVVDRGPTGELFFGEGSRLTVL.

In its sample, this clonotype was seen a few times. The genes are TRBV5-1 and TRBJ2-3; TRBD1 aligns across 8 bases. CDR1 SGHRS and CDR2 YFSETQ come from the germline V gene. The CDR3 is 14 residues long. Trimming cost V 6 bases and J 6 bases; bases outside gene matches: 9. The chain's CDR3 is CASTVGTGQDTQYF. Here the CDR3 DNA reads TGCGCCAGCACAGTCGGGACAGGACAGGATACGCAGTATTTT.

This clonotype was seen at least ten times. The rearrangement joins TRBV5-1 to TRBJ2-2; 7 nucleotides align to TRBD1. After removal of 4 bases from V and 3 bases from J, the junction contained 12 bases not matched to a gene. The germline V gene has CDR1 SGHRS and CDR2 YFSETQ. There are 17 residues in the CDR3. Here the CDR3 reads CASSRGQLGSYTGELFF. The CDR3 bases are TGCGCCAGCAGCAGGGGGCAGCTCGGGTCTTACACCGGGGAGCTGTTTTTT.

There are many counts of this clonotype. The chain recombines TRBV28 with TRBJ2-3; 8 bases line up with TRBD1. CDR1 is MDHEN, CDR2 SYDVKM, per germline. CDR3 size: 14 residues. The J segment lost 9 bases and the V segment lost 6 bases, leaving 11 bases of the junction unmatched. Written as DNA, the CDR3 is TGTGCCAGCAGGCCAACCGGGACAGGTTTCACGCAGTATTTT. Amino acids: CASRPTGTGFTQYF.

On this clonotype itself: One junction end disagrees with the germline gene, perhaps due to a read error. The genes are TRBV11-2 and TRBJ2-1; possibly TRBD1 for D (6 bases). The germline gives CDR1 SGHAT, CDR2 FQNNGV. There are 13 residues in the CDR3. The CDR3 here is CASTLGRGREQFF. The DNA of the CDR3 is TGTGCCAGCACCTTAGGCAGGGGACGGGAGCAGTTCTTC. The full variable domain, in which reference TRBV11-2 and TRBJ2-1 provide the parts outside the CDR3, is EAGVAQSPRYKIIEKRQSVAFWCNPISGHATLYWYQQILGQGPKLLIQFQNNGVVDDSQLPKDRFSAERLKGVDSTLKIQPAKLEDSAVYLCASTLGRGREQFFGPGTRLTVL.

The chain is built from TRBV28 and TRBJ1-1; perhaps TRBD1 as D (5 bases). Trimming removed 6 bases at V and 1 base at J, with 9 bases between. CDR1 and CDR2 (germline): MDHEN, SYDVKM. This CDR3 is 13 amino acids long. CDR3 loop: CASSPGQNTEAFF. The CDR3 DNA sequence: TGTGCCAGCAGCCCAGGGCAGAACACTGAAGCTTTCTTT.

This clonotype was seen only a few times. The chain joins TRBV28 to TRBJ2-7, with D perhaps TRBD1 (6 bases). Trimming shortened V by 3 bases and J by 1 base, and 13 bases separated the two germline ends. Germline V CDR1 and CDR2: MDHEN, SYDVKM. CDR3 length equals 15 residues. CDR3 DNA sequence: TGTGCCAGCAGTTTCTTCAGGGGCCAATCCTACGAGCAGTACTTC. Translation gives CASSFFRGQSYEQYF.